One sample yielded the 18 T cell receptor beta chains listed below, sequenced in a study of beta chain features in type 1 diabetes listed by TCRdb under 2018. The library was made by the immunoSEQ multiplex PCR assay. All of the isolated RNA was reverse transcribed with the High Capacity cDNA Reverse Transcription Kit, so expressed TCRB transcripts were sequenced. TCRdb mirrors the immuneACCESS table, restricted to in-frame sequences. Some clones are absent from its copies; in checked studies, under half trace to an unresolved V gene, and the reason for the others is unknown. The sample data list 330,000 or so clones, and roughly 12% of these were observed just once. The leading ten clones occupy 0.0095% to 0.012% of the sample. For these receptors, no antigen is known. Points the paper makes about the study in general: Type 1 diabetes patients showed a moderate but significant shortening of TCRB CDR3 length in all four CD4+ subsets.

Sequenced input: naive CD4+ T cells from blood. The cell subset or site label, read with the paper, signifies: true naive CD4+ T cells. The receptors derive from a young woman with type 1 diabetes.

This clone was seen more than once but under ten times. The V gene is TRBV13, the J gene TRBJ2-7; no clear D gene. V was clipped by 5 bases and J by 4 bases, with 6 bases between them. The germline V gene has CDR1 PRHDT and CDR2 FYEKMQ (reference sequence). This CDR3 has 11 amino acids. CDR3 in DNA: TGTGCCAGCAGCCAACAGTACGAGCAGTACTTC. It specifies CASSQQYEQYF.

The chain links TRBV5-4 to TRBJ2-7; TRBD2 matches at 9 bases. The CDR3 is 15 amino acids. CDR1 and CDR2 (germline): SGHNT, YYREEE (reference sequence). V gave up 4 bases and J gave up 6 bases; unmatched junction bases: 11. Here the CDR3 reads CASSLRAGGPFEQYF. CDR3 bases: TGTGCCAGCAGCCTGAGGGCGGGGGGGCCTTTCGAGCAGTACTTC.

The rearrangement joins TRBV7-9 to TRBJ1-4; possibly TRBD1 for D (5 bases). V was trimmed by 2 bases and J by 5 bases, leaving 12 bases between them. Germline CDR1 is SEHNR and CDR2 is FQNEAQ (reference sequence). The CDR3 spans 15 residues. The CDR3 reads CASSLFGGANEKLFF. In DNA form, the CDR3 reads TGTGCCAGCAGCTTATTCGGTGGGGCGAATGAAAAACTGTTTTTT.

This clone was counted between two and nine times. The rearrangement uses TRBV18 and TRBJ1-5, with a tentative D call TRBD1 (6 bases). The V and J ends lost 5 bases and 6 bases respectively, with 14 bases between them. Germline V gene data show CDR1 as KGHSH and CDR2 as LQKENI. CDR3 length equals 14 residues. In DNA, the CDR3 is TGTGCCAGCTCAGGTGCAGGGGAGACTCAGCCCCAGCATTTT. Translated: CASSGAGETQPQHF.

This clone was observed a few times. The genes are TRBV4-2 and TRBJ2-7; D might be TRBD2 (5 bases). CDR1 is LGHNA and CDR2 is YNFKEQ in the germline V gene. V was pared by 1 base and J by 8 bases, with 9 bases between. There are 12 residues in the CDR3. The CDR3 here is CASSQVTTQQYF. The DNA for the CDR3 is TGTGCCAGCAGCCAAGTGACTACCCAGCAGTACTTC.

This clone was picked up a small number of times. The chain combines TRBV30 with TRBJ2-7; TRBD1 matches 10 bases. The germline V gene encodes CDR1 GTSNPN and CDR2 SVGIG (reference sequence). V lost 5 bases, J lost 3 bases, and 1 base stayed unmatched. The CDR3 is 12 residues long. CDR3 nucleotides: TGTGCCTGGCGGACAGGGGGCTACGAGCAGTACTTC. This encodes CAWRTGGYEQYF.

This clone has more than one count but fewer than ten. The rearrangement uses TRBV5-4 and TRBJ2-3; 7 positions agree with TRBD1. V was clipped by 6 bases and J by 4 bases; unmatched bases: 2. The germline V gene encodes CDR1 SGHNT and CDR2 YYREEE (reference sequence). This CDR3 is 12 amino acids long. The CDR3 reads CASNRGSDTQYF. DNA of the CDR3: TGTGCCAGCAACAGGGGATCAGATACGCAGTATTTT.

J is TRBJ2-5 and V is TRBV2; 11 bases map to TRBD2. Germline V gene data show CDR1 as SNHLY and CDR2 as FYNNEI. V lost 6 bases and J lost 7; bases outside the gene matches: 10. CDR3 length equals 15 residues. The CDR3 coding sequence is TGTGCCAGCAGGGGTAGCGGGGGGGCCTATGGGACCCAGTACTTC. Protein: CASRGSGGAYGTQYF.

The chain couples TRBV5-4 to TRBJ2-1, with D possibly TRBD2 on 6 matching bases. The V and J ends lost 5 bases and 0 bases respectively, with 9 bases between them. Germline CDR1 reads SGHNT; CDR2 reads YYREEE (reference sequence). The CDR3 is 14 residues long. The CDR3 bases are TGTGCCAGCAGTTCGGACTACTCCTACAATGAGCAGTTCTTC. Amino acid sequence: CASSSDYSYNEQFF.

This rearrangement joins TRBV9 to TRBJ2-1, with 11 bases that match TRBD2. V lost 3 bases, J lost 5 bases, and 4 bases stayed unmatched. The V gene's germline CDR1 is SGDLS and CDR2 YYNGEE. The CDR3 is made up of 15 amino acids. The CDR3 nucleotides read TGTGCCAGCAGCGGACTAGCGGGACGTCACAATGAGCAGTTCTTC. Protein: CASSGLAGRHNEQFF.

The sample holds a few counts of this clone. The V call is TRBV29-1, the J call TRBJ2-2; tentatively, D is TRBD2 (5 bases). From germline, CDR1 is SQVTM and CDR2 ANQGSEA. V was shortened by 7 bases and J by 7 bases, with 10 bases between the two germline ends. This CDR3 has 11 amino acids. The DNA of the CDR3 is TGCAGCGCCAGGAGCGGCGGGGAGCTGTTTTTT. Translation gives CSARSGGELFF.

This clone was counted a few times. The rearrangement joins TRBV13 to TRBJ1-1; D unclear. CDR1 PRHDT and CDR2 FYEKMQ come from the germline V gene (reference sequence). The CDR3 runs to 13 residues. Trimming took off 3 bases at V and 8 bases at J, with 13 bases between the two ends. The CDR3: CASSFSAGIEAFF. For the CDR3, the DNA is TGTGCCAGCAGCTTTTCGGCGGGAATAGAAGCTTTCTTT.

This chain links TRBV27 with TRBJ1-2; 7 bases agree with TRBD1. The CDR3 sequence is 13 residues long. With V trimmed by 3 bases and J by 6 bases, 4 bases remained unmatched. Germline V gene data show CDR1 as MNHEY and CDR2 as SMNVEV (reference sequence). The CDR3 nucleotides read TGTGCCAGCAGTTTTCGAGGGGGCGATGGCTACACCTTC. Residues: CASSFRGGDGYTF.

The rearrangement links TRBV2 to TRBJ2-1, with 7 bases that match TRBD2. The length of the CDR3 is 16 residues. Trimming removed 3 bases from V and 2 bases from J; junction bases left unmatched: 7. Germline V gives CDR1 SNHLY, CDR2 FYNNEI. For the CDR3, the DNA is TGTGCCAGCAGTGACGGGCTAGCGGACGCCTACAATGAGCAGTTCTTC. This codes for CASSDGLADAYNEQFF.

This chain links TRBV28 with TRBJ1-2; no reliable D call. The germline V and J ends were trimmed by 8 bases and 8 bases, with 18 bases remaining between them. CDR1 MDHEN and CDR2 SYDVKM come from the germline V gene. The CDR3 sequence is 13 residues long. Here the CDR3 DNA reads TGTGCCAGCGCACGGGCACTCGGGAAGGGCTACACCTTC. Translated: CASARALGKGYTF.

This chain joins TRBV2 and TRBJ2-7; TRBD1 matches 10 bases. Germline CDR1 SNHLY, CDR2 FYNNEI. V shed 6 bases, J shed 4 bases, and the junction held 6 bases outside the gene matches. This CDR3 has 14 amino acids. Written as DNA, the CDR3 is TGTGCCAGCAGCCCTGACAGGGGGCTATACGAGCAGTACTTC. This encodes CASSPDRGLYEQYF. The entire variable domain, with the rest obtained from reference TRBV2 and TRBJ2-7, is as follows: EPEVTQTPSHQVTQMGQEVILRCVPISNHLYFYWYRQILGQKVEFLVSFYNNEISEKSEIFDDQFSVERPDGSNFTLKIRSTKLEDSAMYFCASSPDRGLYEQYFGPGTRLTVT.

This chain joins TRBV11-2 and TRBJ2-7, with 10 bases identical to TRBD1. Unmatched junction bases numbered 9, after V lost 5 bases and J lost 5 bases. CDR3 length: 15 amino acids. CDR1 SGHAT and CDR2 FQNNGV come from the germline V gene. CDR3 DNA: TGTGCCAGCAGCCAAAGGGGGGACAGGGGAAACGAGCAGTACTTC. Translated, it gives CASSQRGDRGNEQYF.

The chain is built from TRBV7-2 and TRBJ2-7; 8 nucleotides match TRBD1. CDR1 and CDR2 from the germline V gene are SGHTA and FQGNSA. Germline trimming cut 5 bases from V and 6 bases from J; bases unmatched to any gene: 9. The CDR3 has 14 amino acids. The CDR3 sequence is CASSPRDRLSEQYF. DNA for the CDR3: TGTGCCAGCAGCCCCCGGGACAGGCTCAGCGAGCAGTACTTC.